The T cell receptor (beta chain) under discussion was sequenced for a study of T cell changes during pregnancy in multiple sclerosis. The V and J ends lost 2 bases and 5 bases respectively, with 18 bases between them. This CDR3 is built from 15 residues. CDR1 and CDR2 from the germline V gene are GTSNPN and SVGIG (reference sequence). Method: immunoSEQ multiplex PCR; TCRdb's copy keeps in-frame clones and lacks some. The sample holds 70,000 to 95,000 clones; approximately 95% are singletons and the top ten take 1.5% to 2%. The starting material was peripheral blood, obtained after pregnancy. The J gene is TRBJ2-5, the V gene TRBV30; D possibly corresponds to TRBD1 (5 bases). The clonotype comes from a female donor in good health, enrolled as a control in a pregnancy study. CDR3 sequence: CAWSNRGSERETQYF. The CDR3 nucleotides read TGTGCCTGGAGTAATAGGGGAAGCGAAAGGGAGACCCAGTACTTC.